The 8 T cell receptor beta chains below come from one sample, sequenced in a study of T cell responses to AZD1222 COVID-19 vaccine. Method: immunoSEQ multiplex PCR; TCRdb's copy keeps in-frame clones and lacks some. The table shows under 150,000 clones, with 91% occurring only once. This material consisted of peripheral blood, taken 28 days after the second AZD1222 dose. These TCRs come from an adult who received the AZD1222 COVID-19 vaccine.

The chain has TRBV5-1 and TRBJ1-2; 7 bases line up with TRBD1. This CDR3 region has 15 residues. The V segment lost 4 bases and the J segment 6 bases; nucleotides outside the gene matches: 12. From germline, CDR1 is SGHRS and CDR2 YFSETQ. CDR3 region: CASSPEPGGDDGYTF. CDR3 coding DNA: TGCGCCAGCAGCCCCGAGCCAGGGGGAGACGATGGCTACACCTTC.

The gene calls are TRBV10-1 and TRBJ2-5; 7 nucleotides match TRBD2. This CDR3 spans 14 amino acids. Germline values: CDR1 WNHNN, CDR2 SYGVQD (reference sequence). J lost 2 bases, V lost 7 bases, and 7 bases had no gene match. The DNA of the CDR3 is TGCGCCAGCACTAAGCGGGAAATACAAGAGACCCAGTACTTC. Its protein is CASTKREIQETQYF.

In this sample, this clone turned up once. The chain uses TRBV12-3 or TRBV12-4 and TRBJ2-3; D gene ambiguous. Trimming removed 6 bases at V and 1 base at J, with 8 bases between. This CDR3 has 13 residues. The CDR3 bases are TGTGCCAGCAGCCCCCGGGGCACAGATACGCAGTATTTT. It yields the protein CASSPRGTDTQYF.

This chain joins TRBV9 and TRBJ1-1, with TRBD1 matching 7 bases. Germline V CDR1 and CDR2: SGDLS, YYNGEE. The junction had 7 bases not matched to a gene; V was cut back by 4 bases and J by 1 base. This CDR3 spans 15 amino acids. Written as DNA, the CDR3 is TGTGCCAGCAGCCGACCGGGACAGCAGAACACTGAAGCTTTCTTT. Its protein product is CASSRPGQQNTEAFF.

The V gene is TRBV7-3, the J gene TRBJ2-1; 10 bases are a match to TRBD2. The CDR3 has 16 amino acids. Looked up from germline, CDR1 is SGHTA and CDR2 is FQGTGA. Germline trimming cut 2 bases from V and 0 bases from J; bases unmatched to any gene: 1. DNA of the CDR3: TGTGCCAGCAGCTTACGACTAGCGGGCTCCTACAATGAGCAGTTCTTC. It codes for CASSLRLAGSYNEQFF.

The chain links TRBV7-2 to TRBJ1-6; the match to TRBD1 covers 12 bases. Germline trimming cut 4 bases from V and 13 bases from J; bases unmatched to any gene: 5. This CDR3 contains 14 residues. In germline, CDR1 is SGHTA, CDR2 FQGNSA. CDR3 amino acids: CASSSGQGAMPLHF. The CDR3 coding sequence is TGTGCCAGCAGCTCGGGACAGGGGGCCATGCCCCTCCACTTT. Full variable domain (rest looked up from reference TRBV7-2 and TRBJ1-6): GAGVSQSPSNKVTEKGKDVELRCDPISGHTALYWYRQSLGQGLEFLIYFQGNSAPDKSGLPSDRFSAERTGGSVSTLTIQRTQQEDSAVYLCASSSGQGAMPLHFGNGTRLTVT.

This chain joins TRBV19 and TRBJ1-1; 8 bases are shared with TRBD1. The CDR3 has 12 residues. Trimming removed 3 bases from V and 7 bases from J; junction bases left unmatched: 1. Germline assignment: CDR1 LNHDA and CDR2 SQIVND (reference sequence). Here the CDR3 reads CASSIGQGEAFF. Written as DNA, the CDR3 is TGTGCCAGTAGTATTGGACAGGGTGAAGCTTTCTTT.

The chain is built from TRBV5-1 and TRBJ1-1, with 9 bases lining up with TRBD1. CDR3 length equals 17 residues. Germline CDR1 and CDR2: SGHRS and YFSETQ. The trim removed 4 bases at V and 1 base at J, leaving 11 bases unmatched. The CDR3 protein is CASSPSAQGAGNTEAFF. The CDR3 coding sequence is TGCGCCAGCAGCCCCTCGGCACAGGGGGCCGGGAACACTGAAGCTTTCTTT.